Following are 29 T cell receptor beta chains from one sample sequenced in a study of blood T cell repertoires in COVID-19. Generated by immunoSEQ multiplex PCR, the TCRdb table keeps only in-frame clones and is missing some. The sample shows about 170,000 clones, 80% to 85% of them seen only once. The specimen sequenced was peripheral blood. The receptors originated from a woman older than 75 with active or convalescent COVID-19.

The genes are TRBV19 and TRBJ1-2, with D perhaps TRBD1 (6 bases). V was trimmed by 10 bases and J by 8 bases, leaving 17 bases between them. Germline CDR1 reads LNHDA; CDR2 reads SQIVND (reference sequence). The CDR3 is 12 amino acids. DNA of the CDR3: TGTGCCACACTGCGTAACAGGGTCGGCTACACCTTC. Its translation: CATLRNRVGYTF.

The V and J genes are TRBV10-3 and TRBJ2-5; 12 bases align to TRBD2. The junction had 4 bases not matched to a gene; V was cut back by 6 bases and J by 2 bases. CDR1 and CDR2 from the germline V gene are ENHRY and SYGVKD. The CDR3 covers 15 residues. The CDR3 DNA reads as TGTGCCATCAGGACTAGCGGGGGCCAACAAGAGACCCAGTACTTC. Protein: CAIRTSGGQQETQYF.

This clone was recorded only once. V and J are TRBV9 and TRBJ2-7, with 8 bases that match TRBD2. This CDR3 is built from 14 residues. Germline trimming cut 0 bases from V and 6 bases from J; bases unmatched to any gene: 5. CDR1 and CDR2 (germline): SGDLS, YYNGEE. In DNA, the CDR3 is TGTGCCAGCAGCGTAGTAGTGGCGGGGGGCGAGCAGTACTTC. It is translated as CASSVVVAGGEQYF.

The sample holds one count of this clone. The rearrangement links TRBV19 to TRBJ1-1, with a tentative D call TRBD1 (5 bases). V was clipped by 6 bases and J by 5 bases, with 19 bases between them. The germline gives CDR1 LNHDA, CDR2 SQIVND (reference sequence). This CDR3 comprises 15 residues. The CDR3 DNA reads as TGTGCCAGTAGCATTCCGGCGACTGGGGGGACTGAAGCTTTCTTT. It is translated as CASSIPATGGTEAFF.

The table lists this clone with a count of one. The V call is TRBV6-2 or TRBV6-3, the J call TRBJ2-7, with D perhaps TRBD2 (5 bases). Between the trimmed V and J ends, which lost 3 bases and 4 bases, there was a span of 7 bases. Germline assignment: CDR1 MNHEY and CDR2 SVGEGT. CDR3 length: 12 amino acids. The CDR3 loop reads CASSYTGYEQYF. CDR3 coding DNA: TGTGCCAGCAGTTATACGGGGTACGAGCAGTACTTC.

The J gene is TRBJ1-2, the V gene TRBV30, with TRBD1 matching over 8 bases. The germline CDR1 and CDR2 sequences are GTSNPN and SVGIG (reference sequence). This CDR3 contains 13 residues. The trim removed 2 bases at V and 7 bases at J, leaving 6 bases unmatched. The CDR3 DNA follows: TGTGCCTGGAGTCCAACGGACAGGGCTGGCTACACCTTC. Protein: CAWSPTDRAGYTF. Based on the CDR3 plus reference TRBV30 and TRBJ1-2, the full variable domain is SQTIHQWPATLVQPVGSPLSLECTVEGTSNPNLYWYRQAAGRGLQLLFYSVGIGQISSEVPQNLSASRPQDRQFILSSKKLLLSDSGFYLCAWSPTDRAGYTFGSGTRLTVV.

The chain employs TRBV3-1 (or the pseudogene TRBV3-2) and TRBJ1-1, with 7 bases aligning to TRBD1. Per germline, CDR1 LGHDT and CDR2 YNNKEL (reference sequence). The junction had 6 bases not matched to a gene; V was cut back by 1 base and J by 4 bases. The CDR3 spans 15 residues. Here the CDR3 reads CASSQGSQGGTEAFF. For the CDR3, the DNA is TGTGCCAGCAGCCAAGGATCTCAGGGGGGCACTGAAGCTTTCTTT.

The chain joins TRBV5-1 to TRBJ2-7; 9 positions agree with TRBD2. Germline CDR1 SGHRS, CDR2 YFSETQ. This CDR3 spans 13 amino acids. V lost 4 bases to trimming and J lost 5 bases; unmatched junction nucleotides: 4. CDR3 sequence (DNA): TGCGCCAGCAGCGGGACTAGCCGAGACGAGCAGTACTTC. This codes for CASSGTSRDEQYF.

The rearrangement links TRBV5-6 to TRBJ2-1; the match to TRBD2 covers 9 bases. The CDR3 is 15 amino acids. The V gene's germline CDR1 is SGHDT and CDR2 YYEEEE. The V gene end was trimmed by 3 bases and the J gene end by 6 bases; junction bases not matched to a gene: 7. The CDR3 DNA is TGTGCCAGCAGCTACGGGCGGGGGGGTCGCAATGAGCAGTTCTTC. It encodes CASSYGRGGRNEQFF.

The CDR3: CASSVEGIGTGFSGNTIYF. The DNA for the CDR3 is TGTGCCAGCAGCGTAGAAGGTATCGGGACAGGTTTCTCTGGAAACACCATATATTTT. V is TRBV9 and J is TRBJ1-3; 8 bases align to TRBD1. From germline, CDR1 is SGDLS and CDR2 YYNGEE. This CDR3 spans 19 amino acids. J gave up 0 bases and V 0 bases, and 11 bases lay outside the gene matches. The full variable domain, rest sourced from reference TRBV9 and TRBJ1-3, is DSGVTQTPKHLITATGQRVTLRCSPRSGDLSVYWYQQSLDQGLQFLIQYYNGEERAKGNILERFSAQQFPDLHSELNLSSLELGDSALYFCASSVEGIGTGFSGNTIYFGEGSWLTVV.

CDR3 sequence (DNA): TGTGCCAGCTCACTAGAACTCTACAATGAGCAGTTCTTC. Amino acids: CASSLELYNEQFF. This chain joins TRBV18 and TRBJ2-1, with D uncertain. Germline V lookup: CDR1 KGHSH, CDR2 LQKENI. This CDR3 has 13 residues. Trimming removed 4 bases at V and 3 bases at J, with 7 bases between. The whole variable domain, filled in from reference TRBV18 and TRBJ2-1, reads NAGVMQNPRHLVRRRGQEARLRCSPMKGHSHVYWYRQLPEEGLKFMVYLQKENIIDESGMPKERFSAEFPKEGPSILRIQQVVRGDSAAYFCASSLELYNEQFFGPGTRLTVL.

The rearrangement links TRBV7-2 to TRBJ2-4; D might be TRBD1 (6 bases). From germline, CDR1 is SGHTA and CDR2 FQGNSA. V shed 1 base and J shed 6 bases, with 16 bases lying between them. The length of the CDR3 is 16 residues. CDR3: CASSLGEGGWGNIQYF. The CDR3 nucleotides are TGTGCCAGCAGCTTAGGAGAAGGGGGTTGGGGAAACATTCAGTACTTC.

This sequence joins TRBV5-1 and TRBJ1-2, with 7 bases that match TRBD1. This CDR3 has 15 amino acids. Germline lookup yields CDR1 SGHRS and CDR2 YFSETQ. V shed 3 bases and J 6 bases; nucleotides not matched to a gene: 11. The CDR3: CASSSLDRERHGYTF. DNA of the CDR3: TGCGCCAGCAGCTCCCTTGACAGGGAGCGTCATGGCTACACCTTC.

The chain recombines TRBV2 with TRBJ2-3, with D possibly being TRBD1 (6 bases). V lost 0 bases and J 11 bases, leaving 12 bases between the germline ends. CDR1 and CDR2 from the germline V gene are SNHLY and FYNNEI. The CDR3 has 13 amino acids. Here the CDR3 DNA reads TGTGCCAGCAGTGAAGCCCTACAGGGAAGGCAGTATTTT. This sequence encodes CASSEALQGRQYF.

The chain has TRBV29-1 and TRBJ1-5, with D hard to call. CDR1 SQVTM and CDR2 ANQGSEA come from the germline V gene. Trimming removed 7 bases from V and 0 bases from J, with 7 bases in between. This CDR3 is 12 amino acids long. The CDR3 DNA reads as TGCAGCGCTGGGCATAGCAATCAGCCCCAGCATTTT. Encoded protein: CSAGHSNQPQHF. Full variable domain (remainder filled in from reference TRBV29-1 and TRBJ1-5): SAVISQKPSRDICQRGTSLTIQCQVDSQVTMMFWYRQQPGQSLTLIATANQGSEATYESGFVIDKFPISRPNLTFSTLTVSNMSPEDSSIYLCSAGHSNQPQHFGDGTRLSIL.

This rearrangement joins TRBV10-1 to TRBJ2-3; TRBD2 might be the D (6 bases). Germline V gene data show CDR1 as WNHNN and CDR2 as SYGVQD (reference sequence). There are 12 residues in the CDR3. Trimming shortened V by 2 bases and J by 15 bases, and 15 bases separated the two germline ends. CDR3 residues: CASSEPGLRLYF. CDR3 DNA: TGCGCCAGCAGTGAGCCGGGACTTCGGTTATATTTT.

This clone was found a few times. For the CDR3, the DNA is TGTGCCAGCAGCCGGGACAATCAAATGCGCTACACCTTC. Translated, it gives CASSRDNQMRYTF. The chain uses TRBV14 and TRBJ1-2, with TRBD1 as a possible D gene (6 bases). The CDR3 totals 13 residues. Germline CDR1 and CDR2: SGHDN and FVKESK. The V and J ends lost 4 bases and 9 bases respectively, with 15 bases between them.

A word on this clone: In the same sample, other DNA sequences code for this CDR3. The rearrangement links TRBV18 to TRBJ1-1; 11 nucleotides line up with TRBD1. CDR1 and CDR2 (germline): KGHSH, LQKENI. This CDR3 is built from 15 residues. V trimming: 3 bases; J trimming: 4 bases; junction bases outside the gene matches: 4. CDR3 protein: CASSPGQGAGTEAFF. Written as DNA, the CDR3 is TGTGCCAGCTCACCCGGACAGGGGGCTGGCACTGAAGCTTTCTTT. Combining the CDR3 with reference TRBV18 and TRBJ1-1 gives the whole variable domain NAGVMQNPRHLVRRRGQEARLRCSPMKGHSHVYWYRQLPEEGLKFMVYLQKENIIDESGMPKERFSAEFPKEGPSILRIQQVVRGDSAAYFCASSPGQGAGTEAFFGQGTRLTVV.

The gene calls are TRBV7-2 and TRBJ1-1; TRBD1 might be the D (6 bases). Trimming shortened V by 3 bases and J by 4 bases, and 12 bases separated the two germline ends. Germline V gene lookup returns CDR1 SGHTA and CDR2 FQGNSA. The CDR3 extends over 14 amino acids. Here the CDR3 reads CASSFSGVGTEAFF. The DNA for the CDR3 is TGTGCCAGCAGCTTTTCAGGGGTAGGCACTGAAGCTTTCTTT. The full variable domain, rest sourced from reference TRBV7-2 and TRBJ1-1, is GAGVSQSPSNKVTEKGKDVELRCDPISGHTALYWYRQSLGQGLEFLIYFQGNSAPDKSGLPSDRFSAERTGGSVSTLTIQRTQQEDSAVYLCASSFSGVGTEAFFGQGTRLTVV.

This chain's CDR3 is CAWSPGTGGNEQYF. Written as DNA, the CDR3 is TGTGCCTGGAGTCCTGGGACAGGTGGGAACGAGCAGTACTTC. The V and J genes are TRBV30 and TRBJ2-7, with 8 bases identical to TRBD1. Germline V gives CDR1 GTSNPN, CDR2 SVGIG (reference sequence). V trimming: 2 bases; J trimming: 5 bases; junction bases outside the gene matches: 8. The CDR3 is made up of 14 amino acids. Drawing the rest from reference TRBV30 and TRBJ2-7, the complete variable domain is SQTIHQWPATLVQPVGSPLSLECTVEGTSNPNLYWYRQAAGRGLQLLFYSVGIGQISSEVPQNLSASRPQDRQFILSSKKLLLSDSGFYLCAWSPGTGGNEQYFGPGTRLTVT.

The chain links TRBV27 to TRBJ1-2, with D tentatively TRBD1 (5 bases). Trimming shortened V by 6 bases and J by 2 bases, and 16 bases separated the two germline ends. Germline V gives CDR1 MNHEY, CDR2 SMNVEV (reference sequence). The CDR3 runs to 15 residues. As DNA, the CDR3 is TGTGCCAGCAGAGACTCAGGGTTGGTCAACTATGGCTACACCTTC. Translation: CASRDSGLVNYGYTF.

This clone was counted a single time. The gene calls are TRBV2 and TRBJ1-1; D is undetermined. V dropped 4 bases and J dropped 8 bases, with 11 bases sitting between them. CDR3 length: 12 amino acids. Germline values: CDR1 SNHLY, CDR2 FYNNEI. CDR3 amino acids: CASSGNYGEAFF. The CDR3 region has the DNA TGTGCCAGCAGTGGGAATTACGGGGAAGCTTTCTTT.

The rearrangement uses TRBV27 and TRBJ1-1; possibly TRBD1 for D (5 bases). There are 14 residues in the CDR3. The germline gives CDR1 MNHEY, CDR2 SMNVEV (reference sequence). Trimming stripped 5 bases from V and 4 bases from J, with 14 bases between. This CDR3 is CASSGARQSTEAFF. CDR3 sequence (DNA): TGTGCCAGCAGTGGGGCCCGACAGAGCACTGAAGCTTTCTTT.

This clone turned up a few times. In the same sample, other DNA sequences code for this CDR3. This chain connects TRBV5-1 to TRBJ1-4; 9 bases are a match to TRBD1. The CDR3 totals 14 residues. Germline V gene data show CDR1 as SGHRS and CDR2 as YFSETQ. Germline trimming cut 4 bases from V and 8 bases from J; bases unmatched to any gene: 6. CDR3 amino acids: CASSLGQGGEKLFF. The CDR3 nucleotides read TGCGCCAGCAGCCTGGGACAGGGCGGCGAAAAACTGTTTTTT.

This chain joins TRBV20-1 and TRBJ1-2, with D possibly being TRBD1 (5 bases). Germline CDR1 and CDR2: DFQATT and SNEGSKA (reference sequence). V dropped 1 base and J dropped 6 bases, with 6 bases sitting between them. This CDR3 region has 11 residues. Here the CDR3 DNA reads TGCAGTGCTAGAGCAGGGAATGGCTACACCTTC. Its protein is CSARAGNGYTF.

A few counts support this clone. The DNA for the CDR3 is TGCGCCAGCAGCTTTATACTAGCGGGGGGCCAGGCCTACGAGCAGTACTTC. Amino acids: CASSFILAGGQAYEQYF. J is TRBJ2-7 and V is TRBV5-1; 12 bases match TRBD2. The length of the CDR3 is 17 residues. The junction had 8 bases not matched to a gene; V was cut back by 2 bases and J by 2 bases. Germline V lookup: CDR1 SGHRS, CDR2 YFSETQ.

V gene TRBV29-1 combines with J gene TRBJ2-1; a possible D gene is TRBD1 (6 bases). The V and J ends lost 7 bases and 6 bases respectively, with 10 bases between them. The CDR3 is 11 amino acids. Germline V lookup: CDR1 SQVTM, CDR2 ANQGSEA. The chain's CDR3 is CSAGQTNEQFF. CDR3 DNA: TGCAGCGCCGGACAGACCAATGAGCAGTTCTTC.

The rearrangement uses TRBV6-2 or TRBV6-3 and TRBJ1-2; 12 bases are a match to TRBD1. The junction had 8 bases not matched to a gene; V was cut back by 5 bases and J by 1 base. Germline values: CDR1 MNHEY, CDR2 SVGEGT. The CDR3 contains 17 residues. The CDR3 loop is CASSPGTGGAGNYGYTF. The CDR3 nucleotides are TGTGCCAGCAGTCCCGGGACAGGGGGCGCGGGTAACTATGGCTACACCTTC.

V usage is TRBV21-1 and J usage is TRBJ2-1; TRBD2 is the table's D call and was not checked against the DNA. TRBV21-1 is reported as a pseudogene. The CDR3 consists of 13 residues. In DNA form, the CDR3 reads TGTGCCAGCATTAAACCTAGCGTTTCGGAGCAGTTCTTC. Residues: CASIKPSVSEQFF.